This passage covers 31 T cell receptor beta chains from one sample sequenced in a study of shared T cell receptors in the human thymus. Assay used: immunoSEQ multiplex PCR; TCRdb lists only in-frame clones, some missing. The sample consists of some 700,000 clones, approximately 85% of them appearing once. These same records also appear under a second study, on human thymus T cells.

Sample: thymocytes. These receptors were taken from a girl under three years old with a congenital heart defect.

The chain uses TRBV4-3 and TRBJ2-5, with 9 bases matching TRBD2. CDR1 and CDR2 (germline): LGHNA, YSLEER. Germline trimming cut 1 base from V and 1 base from J; bases unmatched to any gene: 4. The CDR3 has 16 amino acids. The CDR3, as DNA: TGCGCCAGCAGCCAAGTAAGCGGGGGGCGCCAAGAGACCCAGTACTTC. This codes for CASSQVSGGRQETQYF.

The chain links TRBV19 to TRBJ2-1; maybe TRBD2 (7 bases). Trimming removed 0 bases at V and 7 bases at J, with 28 bases between. The CDR3 loop spans 20 amino acids. Germline V gene data show CDR1 as LNHDA and CDR2 as SQIVND (reference sequence). CDR3 loop: CASSIDHGGGFGGLTNEQFF. The CDR3, as DNA: TGTGCCAGTAGTATAGATCATGGGGGGGGCTTCGGAGGACTCACTAATGAGCAGTTCTTC.

The table lists this clone with a few counts. The chain links TRBV5-1 to TRBJ2-5; unclear D gene. Germline loops: CDR1 SGHRS, CDR2 YFSETQ. V lost 2 bases to trimming and J lost 3 bases, with 20 bases between them. The CDR3 spans 17 residues. For the CDR3, the DNA is TGCGCCAGCAGCTTTCAGCTTAATTTAATGGGCAAAGAGACCCAGTACTTC. Translated: CASSFQLNLMGKETQYF.

The chain recombines TRBV6-4 with TRBJ1-2; D ambiguous. The V end was cut by 3 bases, the J end by 4 bases, with 15 bases between. CDR1 and CDR2 (germline): MRHNA, SNTAGT. The CDR3 spans 15 residues. The CDR3 bases are TGTGCCAGCAGTGAGAAAGCGGACTTGGGCTATGGCTACACCTTC. This encodes CASSEKADLGYGYTF.

The table lists this clone with a few counts. The gene calls are TRBV4-1 and TRBJ2-1; possibly TRBD2 for D (6 bases). CDR3 size: 17 residues. The ends were cut back, 0 bases at V and 3 bases at J, with 15 bases in the middle. Germline CDR1 reads MGHRA; CDR2 reads YSYEKL. The CDR3 loop reads CASSQEVPPGVYNEQFF. CDR3 in DNA: TGCGCCAGCAGCCAAGAGGTACCACCGGGGGTCTACAATGAGCAGTTCTTC.

This clone showed up just a few times. V and J are TRBV9 and TRBJ1-6, with TRBD1 matching 10 bases. This CDR3 comprises 19 residues. The germline V gene has CDR1 SGDLS and CDR2 YYNGEE. Trimming at V came to 4 bases and at J to 0 bases, leaving 10 bases not matched to a gene. In DNA form, the CDR3 reads TGTGCCAGCAGCCTAAGAGGGACAGGGGTGAGCTCCTATAATTCACCCCTCCACTTT. Translation: CASSLRGTGVSSYNSPLHF.

A word on this clone: One end of the junction varies from germline; a read error may be responsible. The chain is built from TRBV5-1 and TRBJ1-6, with unresolved D. CDR3 length: 15 residues. CDR1 and CDR2 (germline): SGHRS, YFSETQ. The CDR3 loop is CASSLVSSYNSPLHF. The CDR3 DNA reads TGCGCCAGCAGCTTGGTTTCCTCCTATAATTCCCCCCTCCACTTT.

V is TRBV10-1 and J is TRBJ2-2; no clear D gene. The CDR3 is 16 residues long. Germline CDR1 reads WNHNN; CDR2 reads SYGVQD (reference sequence). Trimming shortened V by 0 bases and J by 1 base, and 9 bases separated the two germline ends. The CDR3 nucleotides are TGCGCCAGCAGTGAGTCGGCGGTCCAGAACACCGGGGAGCTGTTTTTT. As protein: CASSESAVQNTGELFF.

The V gene is TRBV4-1, the J gene TRBJ1-2; unclear D gene. Germline lookup yields CDR1 MGHRA and CDR2 YSYEKL. This CDR3 has 15 amino acids. V was pared by 4 bases and J by 1 base, with 13 bases between. CDR3 in amino acids: CASSPGTIFNYGYTF. In nucleotides, the CDR3 is TGCGCCAGCAGCCCAGGCACCATTTTTAACTATGGCTACACCTTC.

The chain carries TRBV19 and TRBJ1-1; D gene ambiguous. Germline CDR1 LNHDA, CDR2 SQIVND (reference sequence). The V end was cut by 5 bases, the J end by 7 bases, with 20 bases between. This CDR3 spans 15 amino acids. The CDR3 sequence is CASSLRHLPVSEAFF. CDR3 nucleotide sequence: TGTGCCAGTAGTCTCCGACACCTCCCTGTAAGTGAAGCTTTCTTT. Complete variable domain (other parts from reference TRBV19 and TRBJ1-1): DGGITQSPKYLFRKEGQNVTLSCEQNLNHDAMYWYRQDPGQGLRLIYYSQIVNDFQKGDIAEGYSVSREKKESFPLTVTSAQKNPTAFYLCASSLRHLPVSEAFFGQGTRLTVV.

This chain joins TRBV5-1 and TRBJ1-5, with a weak D call TRBD1 (5 bases). This CDR3 has 14 residues. V lost 4 bases and J 4 bases, leaving 12 bases between the germline ends. CDR1 and CDR2 (germline): SGHRS, YFSETQ. CDR3 sequence: CASSPRGGNQPQHF. CDR3 sequence (DNA): TGCGCCAGCAGCCCGAGGGGAGGAAATCAGCCCCAGCATTTT.

The chain carries TRBV6-1 and TRBJ2-7; a possible D gene is TRBD1 (6 bases). There are 13 residues in the CDR3. Trimming shortened V by 6 bases and J by 4 bases, and 13 bases separated the two germline ends. In germline, CDR1 is MNHNS, CDR2 SASEGT. The CDR3 sequence is CASRGQVKYEQYF. The CDR3, as DNA: TGTGCCAGCAGGGGACAAGTTAAGTACGAGCAGTACTTC.

The V call is TRBV19, the J call TRBJ1-2, with a weak D call TRBD1 (6 bases). V lost 4 bases and J lost 4, with 13 bases in between. Germline assignment: CDR1 LNHDA and CDR2 SQIVND (reference sequence). CDR3 length equals 14 residues. The CDR3 here is CASSRPDRSYGYTF. CDR3 bases: TGTGCCAGTAGTAGGCCGGACAGAAGCTATGGCTACACCTTC. Supplemented by reference TRBV19 and TRBJ1-2, the full variable domain reads DGGITQSPKYLFRKEGQNVTLSCEQNLNHDAMYWYRQDPGQGLRLIYYSQIVNDFQKGDIAEGYSVSREKKESFPLTVTSAQKNPTAFYLCASSRPDRSYGYTFGSGTRLTVV.

In its sample, this clone was seen a few times. The chain is built from TRBV12-5 and TRBJ2-1; D gene unclear. From germline, CDR1 is LGHNT and CDR2 FRNRAP. The CDR3 has 14 residues. V was shortened by 1 base and J by 5 bases, with 9 bases between the two germline ends. The CDR3 DNA reads as TGTGCTAGTGGTTTGGGGGTAGCCCACAATGAGCAGTTCTTC. Translated: CASGLGVAHNEQFF.

The CDR3 region is CASSYRFRQGGEQFF. The DNA of the CDR3 is TGTGCCAGCAGTTACCGTTTCCGACAGGGCGGTGAGCAGTTCTTC. The chain links TRBV6-6 to TRBJ2-1; 7 bases agree with TRBD1. This CDR3 region has 15 residues. The germline V gene encodes CDR1 MNHNY and CDR2 SVGAGI (reference sequence). Trimming removed 2 bases from V and 9 bases from J; junction bases left unmatched: 10.

This clone was seen just once. The chain links TRBV7-2 to TRBJ2-5; 7 nucleotides agree with TRBD1. The CDR3 has 14 residues. Germline CDR1 and CDR2: SGHTA and FQGNSA. The J segment lost 1 base and the V segment lost 5 bases, leaving 4 bases of the junction unmatched. The CDR3 region has the DNA TGTGCCAGCAGCGAGGACAGGTCCCAAGAGACCCAGTACTTC. It translates to CASSEDRSQETQYF.

The table lists this clone with a few counts. The chain employs TRBV11-2 and TRBJ1-5, with 9 positions matching TRBD1. Per germline, CDR1 SGHAT and CDR2 FQNNGV. This CDR3 is built from 16 residues. V dropped 1 base and J dropped 5; count of bases not matched to a gene: 6. Here the CDR3 DNA reads TGTGCCAGCAGCTTAGGTATAGGGACAGGGTATCAGCCCCAGCATTTT. This encodes CASSLGIGTGYQPQHF.

This clone occurred once. V gene TRBV4-3 combines with J gene TRBJ1-1; 7 nucleotides align to TRBD1. V was clipped by 1 base and J by 7 bases; unmatched bases: 15. The CDR3 consists of 17 residues. Per germline, CDR1 LGHNA and CDR2 YSLEER. CDR3 loop: CASSQVLIHGTAVEAFF. The CDR3 bases are TGCGCCAGCAGCCAAGTTCTCATACACGGGACAGCGGTTGAAGCTTTCTTT.

The gene calls are TRBV7-9 and TRBJ2-1, with D unclear. The CDR3 extends over 13 amino acids. CDR1 SEHNR and CDR2 FQNEAQ come from the germline V gene (reference sequence). The ends were cut back, 1 base at V and 6 bases at J, with 7 bases in the middle. This CDR3 is CASSLELLNEQFF. Here the CDR3 DNA reads TGTGCCAGCAGCTTAGAACTCCTCAATGAGCAGTTCTTC.

The CDR3 DNA reads as TGTGCCAGCAGTGAATTCCCGGGTGGAGGGGGCTCCGGAGAGCAGTACTTC. The encoded protein is CASSEFPGGGGSGEQYF. The chain combines TRBV25-1 with TRBJ2-7; possible D gene TRBD1, 7 bases. V lost 1 base, J lost 7 bases, and 23 bases lay in between. Per germline, CDR1 MGHDK and CDR2 SYGVNS. The CDR3 covers 17 residues.

The rearrangement links TRBV29-1 to TRBJ1-2; TRBD1 matches 7 bases. V was pared by 5 bases and J by 14 bases, with 26 bases of the junction left unmatched. This CDR3 is built from 16 residues. Germline-derived CDR1 and CDR2 are SQVTM and ANQGSEA. The CDR3 DNA reads as TGCAGCGTTTCCCTTTGGGGGGACAGACCGCTTACCAGGGTTACCTTC. Its protein is CSVSLWGDRPLTRVTF.

This clone was seen once. This sample includes further DNA sequences coding for the same CDR3. This chain joins TRBV19 and TRBJ1-2; 11 positions agree with TRBD1. V gave up 3 bases and J gave up 6 bases; unmatched junction bases: 0. The CDR3 has 13 amino acids. Germline V gene lookup returns CDR1 LNHDA and CDR2 SQIVND (reference sequence). CDR3 in amino acids: CASSMGQGDGYTF. DNA for the CDR3: TGTGCCAGTAGTATGGGACAGGGGGATGGCTACACCTTC.

This chain links TRBV7-4 with TRBJ1-1, with unresolved D. CDR1 is SGHVT and CDR2 is SQSDAQ in the germline V gene. The V gene lost 5 bases and the J gene lost 1 base, with 11 bases spanning the gap. This CDR3 is 14 amino acids long. The CDR3 loop reads CASSQHLQNTEAFF. For the CDR3, the DNA is TGTGCCAGCAGCCAACACCTTCAGAACACTGAAGCTTTCTTT.

The chain joins TRBV5-5 to TRBJ2-5; 8 bases are a match to TRBD2. The CDR3 runs 16 residues. Germline values: CDR1 SGHKS, CDR2 YYEKEE (reference sequence). Losses at the gene ends were 4 bases for V and 7 bases for J; bases not matched to a gene: 15. The CDR3, as DNA: TGTGCCAGCAGCCCGGACCAGCGGGGGCTTGTTGGGACCCAGTACTTC. It encodes CASSPDQRGLVGTQYF.

The rearrangement joins TRBV5-6 to TRBJ2-7, with 7 bases identical to TRBD1. Trimming removed 8 bases from V and 4 bases from J; junction bases left unmatched: 12. CDR3 length equals 14 residues. Germline CDR1 SGHDT, CDR2 YYEEEE. The CDR3 spells CASGAGTAFYEQYF. Written as DNA, the CDR3 is TGTGCCAGTGGAGCCGGGACAGCCTTTTACGAGCAGTACTTC.

The chain employs TRBV6-5 and TRBJ1-1, with D perhaps matching TRBD1 (6 bases). Trimming removed 0 bases from V and 1 base from J, with 9 bases in between. Germline-derived CDR1 and CDR2 are MNHEY and SVGAGI. CDR3 length: 15 residues. The CDR3, as DNA: TGTGCCAGCAGTTACTCACAGGGATGGAACACTGAAGCTTTCTTT. Its protein is CASSYSQGWNTEAFF.

This clone was detected a few times. The gene calls are TRBV9 and TRBJ2-2, with 12 bases lining up with TRBD2. CDR1 and CDR2 (germline): SGDLS, YYNGEE. This CDR3 is built from 18 residues. The trim removed 4 bases at V and 0 bases at J, leaving 7 bases unmatched. DNA of the CDR3: TGTGCCAGCAGCCTCAGACTAGCGGGGGATCCGAACACCGGGGAGCTGTTTTTT. Translated: CASSLRLAGDPNTGELFF.

The V call is TRBV6-6, the J call TRBJ1-1; perhaps TRBD1 as D (5 bases). Germline V gene sequence: CDR1 MNHNY, CDR2 SVGAGI (reference sequence). This CDR3 contains 12 residues. The V and J ends lost 5 bases and 10 bases respectively, with 14 bases between them. CDR3 bases: TGTGCCAGCAGTGGGGCAGGCTTGGTAGCTTTCTTT. It translates to CASSGAGLVAFF.

This chain uses TRBV19 with TRBJ1-6, with D possibly TRBD1 on 5 matching bases. Germline values: CDR1 LNHDA, CDR2 SQIVND (reference sequence). The CDR3 extends over 14 amino acids. The V gene lost 4 bases and the J gene lost 10 bases, with 14 bases spanning the gap. The CDR3 loop is CASSTTGGYSPLHF. The CDR3 DNA reads TGTGCCAGTAGTACGACCGGGGGATACTCACCCCTCCACTTT.

Concerning this clone itself: A read error may account for a junction end that differs from germline. The V call is TRBV2, the J call TRBJ2-6; TRBD1 is a possible D gene (5 bases). The CDR3 totals 18 residues. CDR1 SNHLY and CDR2 FYNNEI come from the germline V gene. The chain's CDR3 is CASSTPKGRSSGANVLTF. The CDR3 DNA reads TGTGCCAGCAGTACCCCTAAGGGGCGGAGCTCTGGCGCCAACGTCCTGACTTTC.

The chain carries TRBV13 and TRBJ2-7, with D tentatively TRBD1 (5 bases). Germline V gene data show CDR1 as PRHDT and CDR2 as FYEKMQ (reference sequence). The CDR3 contains 15 residues. V gave up 2 bases and J gave up 3 bases, with 14 bases separating them. As DNA, the CDR3 is TGTGCCAGCAGCTTAATTGACGGACAAATCTACGAGCAGTACTTC. Residues: CASSLIDGQIYEQYF.